Following are 9 T cell receptor beta chains from one sample sequenced in a study of cytomegalovirus exposure and HLA in healthy donors. Amplification used 60 Vbeta primers and 13 Jbeta primers. Measured with immunoSEQ multiplex PCR; TCRdb has only the in-frame clones, and not every one. The table lists fewer than 120,000 clones, 65% to 80% of them singletons. Sequencing used PBMCs. These TCRs come from an older woman in good health and CMV-seropositive.

The chain employs TRBV13 and TRBJ2-5; 9 nucleotides line up with TRBD1. The J call is uncertain, as TRBJ2-7 better fits the DNA end. This CDR3 comprises 14 residues. The germline CDR1 and CDR2 sequences are PRHDT and FYEKMQ (reference sequence). The CDR3 nucleotides read TGTGCCAGCAGCTCGACAGGGGGAAGCTACGAGCAGTACTTC. Its translation is CASSSTGGSYEQYF.

This clone was found a few times. This chain joins TRBV27 and TRBJ1-4; D ambiguous. The CDR3 runs to 11 residues. With 6 bases removed from V and 5 bases from J, the gap between germline ends came to 4 bases. CDR1 is MNHEY and CDR2 is SMNVEV in the germline V gene (reference sequence). The CDR3 bases are TGTGCCAGCAGAGCCAATGAAAAACTGTTTTTT. This encodes CASRANEKLFF.

The chain is built from TRBV19 and TRBJ2-7, with TRBD2 matching 9 bases. The germline V gene encodes CDR1 LNHDA and CDR2 SQIVND (reference sequence). J gave up 5 bases and V 3 bases, and 8 bases lay outside the gene matches. The CDR3 runs 15 residues. In DNA form, the CDR3 reads TGTGCCAGTAGTATCCGGGCTAGCGGGACCCACGAGCAGTACTTC. Translated, it gives CASSIRASGTHEQYF.

The chain is built from TRBV5-1 and TRBJ2-1; D is unresolved. There are 14 residues in the CDR3. The germline V gene encodes CDR1 SGHRS and CDR2 YFSETQ. V lost 3 bases to trimming and J lost 3 bases, with 10 bases between them. This CDR3 is CASSSRSLYNEQFF. The CDR3 DNA is TGCGCCAGCAGCTCCAGATCGCTCTACAATGAGCAGTTCTTC.

J is TRBJ2-7 and V is TRBV9; 8 nucleotides align to TRBD2. Germline lookup yields CDR1 SGDLS and CDR2 YYNGEE. The trim removed 3 bases at V and 2 bases at J, leaving 4 bases unmatched. This CDR3 is 14 amino acids long. The CDR3 region is CASSEEAGAYEQYF. The CDR3 DNA is TGTGCCAGCAGCGAGGAAGCGGGAGCCTACGAGCAGTACTTC.

The J gene is TRBJ2-7, the V gene TRBV2, with TRBD1 matching over 8 bases. Germline trimming cut 3 bases from V and 7 bases from J; bases unmatched to any gene: 8. Per germline, CDR1 SNHLY and CDR2 FYNNEI. This CDR3 region has 14 residues. The CDR3 sequence is CASSERQGAREQYF. The CDR3 bases are TGTGCCAGCAGTGAGAGGCAGGGGGCGAGGGAGCAGTACTTC.

The chain employs TRBV28 and TRBJ2-7; the D gene is possibly TRBD1 (5 bases). The V end lost 6 bases, the J end lost 2 bases, and 11 bases lay between the germline ends. From germline, CDR1 is MDHEN and CDR2 SYDVKM. The CDR3 covers 13 residues. The CDR3 DNA follows: TGTGCCAGCAGGCCCCCGACAGCCTACGAGCAGTACTTC. Translating it yields CASRPPTAYEQYF.

A single count supports this clone. The chain carries TRBV2 and TRBJ2-2; D is perhaps TRBD2 (5 bases). The CDR3 length is 14 residues. Trimming shortened V by 6 bases and J by 14 bases, and 22 bases separated the two germline ends. The germline V gene has CDR1 SNHLY and CDR2 FYNNEI. The CDR3 bases are TGTGCCAGCAGCGCTGAAGGAGGTTTAAGTAATCTGTTTTTT. It codes for CASSAEGGLSNLFF.

This rearrangement joins TRBV2 to TRBJ1-3; D possibly corresponds to TRBD1 (5 bases). Trimming left V 2 bases short and J 0 bases short, with 8 bases between. Germline-derived CDR1 and CDR2 are SNHLY and FYNNEI. The CDR3 is made up of 15 amino acids. Here the CDR3 reads CASSEQGLSGNTIYF. CDR3 nucleotides: TGTGCCAGCAGTGAACAGGGCCTCTCTGGAAACACCATATATTTT.